These 5 T cell receptor beta chains were sequenced from one sample in a study of T-cell reconstitution after alpha-beta-depleted transplantation in children (dated by TCRdb to the mid-2010s). Preparation of the library involved PCR. Instrument on record: Illumina HiSeq 2500. Molecular barcoding was employed in the preparation of TCR libraries, with unique molecular identifiers being used to normalize TCRbeta repertoire quantification. The public reads were quality trimmed at Q25 with fastp and then assembled into clones with MiXCR by TCRdb, keeping productive beta chains. Entries that share a CDR3 protein sequence are merged under the most common genes and DNA. Present in this sample are under 400,000 distinct CDR3 sequences, around 25% of which were seen just once. The ten biggest clones cover approximately 11% of the sample. Taken with the paper, the label for treatment or condition translates to: allogeneic hematopoietic cell transplantation with graft depleted of TCRalphabeta T cells and CD19 B cells.

This material consisted of PBMCs, mostly from graft donor cells, taken 180 days after TCRalphabeta/CD19-depleted stem cell transplant. These receptors all come from a male patient younger than 18 who had a stem cell transplant for acute lymphoblastic leukemia, so the T cells may come from the graft donor.

The V gene is TRBV6-5, the J gene TRBJ1-6; the D is unclear. CDR1 is MNHEY and CDR2 is SVGAGI in the germline V gene. This CDR3 region has 16 residues. Trimming removed 4 bases from V and 9 bases from J, with 19 bases in between. CDR3 sequence reads: CASSFTPTLASSPLHF. The CDR3 DNA reads as TGTGCCAGCAGTTTTACTCCGACCCTGGCTAGTTCACCCCTCCACTTT.

This clonotype was seen a few times. The CDR3 DNA is TGCGCCAGCAGCTCCTTAGCGGGAGCGGCCTACGAGCAGTACTTC. This gives the protein CASSSLAGAAYEQYF. The rearrangement joins TRBV5-1 to TRBJ2-7, with TRBD2 identical over 9 bases. Looked up from germline, CDR1 is SGHRS and CDR2 is YFSETQ. This CDR3 spans 15 amino acids. The ends lost 3 bases at V and 2 bases at J; junction bases unmatched: 6.

This clonotype was observed a handful of times. V is TRBV29-1 and J is TRBJ2-5; no definite D call. This CDR3 region has 14 residues. CDR1 and CDR2 (germline): SQVTM, ANQGSEA. With 7 bases removed from V and 3 bases from J, the gap between germline ends came to 18 bases. The CDR3 DNA reads as TGCAGCGGGAGACACTTCCCTTATAAAGAGACCCAGTACTTC. Translated: CSGRHFPYKETQYF.

This rearrangement joins TRBV5-1 to TRBJ2-2; possibly TRBD2 for D (5 bases). Germline assignment: CDR1 SGHRS and CDR2 YFSETQ. The length of the CDR3 is 14 residues. V lost 0 bases to trimming and J lost 6 bases, with 9 bases between them. The CDR3 loop reads CASSLVVASGELFF. The DNA for the CDR3 is TGCGCCAGCAGCTTGGTGGTAGCGTCCGGGGAGCTGTTTTTT.

Remarks on this clonotype: The junction differs from germline at one of its ends, possibly a read error. The chain has TRBV10-2 and TRBJ2-3; 9 bases are shared with TRBD2. CDR3 length: 16 amino acids. Germline V lookup: CDR1 WSHSY, CDR2 SAAADI. The CDR3 nucleotides are TGCGCCGCCTTCGGACCGACTAGCGGTAGCACAGATACGCATTATTTT. As protein: CAAFGPTSGSTDTHYF.